One and the same sample provided the 27 T cell receptor beta chains below, sequenced in a study of T cells expressing NK-cell markers. TCRdb derives one entry per CDR3 protein from the 5' RACE reads, leaving out DNA. The sample has tens of thousands of distinct CDR3 sequences. Source material: blood T cells: a sorted CD56 or NKG2C T cell subset, CD4+ or CD8+ T cells, or bulk PBMC T cells (not recorded which). All receptors derive from a woman aged 18-69 years in good health.

The chain uses TRBV7-9 and TRBJ2-2; TCRdb outputs TRBD1, but without DNA this stays unchecked. The CDR3 is 16 residues long. The germline gives CDR1 SEHNR, CDR2 FQNEAQ (reference sequence). CDR3 residues: CASSLLSRTNTGELFF.

The chain carries TRBV5-4 and TRBJ2-7; the D gene TCRdb calls, TRBD1, cannot be checked with no DNA. The CDR3 is made up of 15 amino acids. Germline CDR1 reads SGHNT; CDR2 reads YYREEE (reference sequence). The CDR3 spells CASSGGDTFSYEQYF.

The chain joins TRBV19 to TRBJ1-2; the D gene TCRdb calls, TRBD1, cannot be checked with no DNA. The CDR3 has 14 residues. Germline values: CDR1 LNHDA, CDR2 SQIVND (reference sequence). The CDR3 reads CASSVPVGGYGYTF.

This clonotype shows up as medium-sized by frequency. V gene TRBV20-1 combines with J gene TRBJ2-3. The CDR3 has 16 amino acids. Germline CDR1 is DFQATT and CDR2 is SNEGSKA (reference sequence). This CDR3 reads CSARDSLAGLTDTQYF.

The chain uses TRBV3-1 and TRBJ2-5; there is no DNA to check the TCRdb D call of TRBD2. This CDR3 has 16 residues. CDR1 and CDR2 from the germline V gene are LGHDT and YNNKEL (reference sequence). The chain's CDR3 is CASSQDRTSGVETQYF.

The chain couples TRBV27 to TRBJ2-7; TCRdb picks TRBD1, but there is no DNA to check that call. The germline V gene has CDR1 MNHEY and CDR2 SMNVEV (reference sequence). The CDR3 has 14 amino acids. The CDR3 reads CASSNGDRSYEQYF.

This chain links TRBV12-3 or TRBV12-4 with TRBJ2-5; TCRdb lists TRBD1, though no DNA is available to test this call. This CDR3 comprises 14 residues. The CDR3 sequence: CASSVQGARETQYF.

This sequence joins TRBV9 and TRBJ1-3; TCRdb returns TRBD1, unconfirmable since there is no DNA. Looked up from germline, CDR1 is SGDLS and CDR2 is YYNGEE. The CDR3 runs 14 residues. The CDR3 loop is CASSVGGTGNTIYF.

The chain joins TRBV7-7 to TRBJ2-1. CDR3 size: 15 residues. In germline, CDR1 is SSHAT, CDR2 FNYEAQ (reference sequence). CDR3 sequence: CASSLGRGTYNEQFF.

V is TRBV10-3 and J is TRBJ1-2; TCRdb selects TRBD1, and the lack of DNA leaves this call unchecked. The CDR3 contains 15 residues. CDR1 is ENHRY, CDR2 SYGVKD, per germline. CDR3: CAISEFGTGTYGYTF.

This rearrangement joins TRBV27 to TRBJ1-4. In germline, CDR1 is MNHEY, CDR2 SMNVEV (reference sequence). The CDR3 consists of 17 residues. CDR3 sequence reads: CASSILRPGEGGEKLFF.

The genes are TRBV7-6 and TRBJ2-1; TCRdb proposes TRBD2, but this gene call is untestable without DNA. The CDR3 is made up of 13 amino acids. Germline CDR1 SGHVS, CDR2 FNYEAQ. This CDR3 is CASSLAAGGEQFF.

The chain joins TRBV15 to TRBJ2-6; no DNA is available, so the TRBD2 call from TCRdb remains unchecked. This CDR3 contains 17 residues. Looked up from germline, CDR1 is LNHNV and CDR2 is YYDKDF (reference sequence). CDR3: CATSQGLAGPGANVLTF.

This chain uses TRBV2 with TRBJ1-4. The germline V gene has CDR1 SNHLY and CDR2 FYNNEI. The CDR3 has 18 residues. The chain's CDR3 is CASSVAVSAGATNEKLFF. Full variable domain (rest looked up from reference TRBV2 and TRBJ1-4): EPEVTQTPSHQVTQMGQEVILRCVPISNHLYFYWYRQILGQKVEFLVSFYNNEISEKSEIFDDQFSVERPDGSNFTLKIRSTKLEDSAMYFCASSVAVSAGATNEKLFFGSGTQLSVL.

The chain uses TRBV12-3 or TRBV12-4 and TRBJ2-5; no DNA is available, so the TRBD1 call from TCRdb remains unchecked. The CDR3 extends over 13 amino acids. CDR3 residues: CASSYQGYHAQYF.

The chain links TRBV29-1 to TRBJ2-2; TCRdb designates TRBD1, a call that cannot be tested without DNA. The CDR3 has 11 residues. Germline-derived CDR1 and CDR2 are SQVTM and ANQGSEA. CDR3 sequence: CSVWMGTELFF.

The chain carries TRBV15 and TRBJ2-5; no DNA is available, so the TRBD2 call from TCRdb remains unchecked. CDR1 and CDR2 (germline): LNHNV, YYDKDF (reference sequence). The CDR3 length is 13 residues. This chain's CDR3 is CATREAGQETQYF.

This chain joins TRBV9 and TRBJ2-1; TCRdb gives TRBD1 as the D gene, but with no DNA this cannot be confirmed. Germline lookup yields CDR1 SGDLS and CDR2 YYNGEE. The CDR3 is 15 residues long. The CDR3 spells CASSVGGSGRGEQFF. Complete variable domain (other parts from reference TRBV9 and TRBJ2-1): DSGVTQTPKHLITATGQRVTLRCSPRSGDLSVYWYQQSLDQGLQFLIQYYNGEERAKGNILERFSAQQFPDLHSELNLSSLELGDSALYFCASSVGGSGRGEQFFGPGTRLTVL.

The rearrangement uses TRBV27 and TRBJ2-7; TCRdb reports TRBD1, a call that lacks DNA to check it against. This CDR3 comprises 16 residues. From germline, CDR1 is MNHEY and CDR2 SMNVEV (reference sequence). The CDR3 here is CASSFRRTGEPHEQYF.

The chain carries TRBV6-5 and TRBJ2-1; TCRdb's D gene call, TRBD2, goes unchecked for lack of DNA. The CDR3 runs to 16 residues. Germline lookup yields CDR1 MNHEY and CDR2 SVGAGI. The CDR3 sequence is CASSYSPAASYNEQFF.

V usage is TRBV7-6 and J usage is TRBJ2-7; TCRdb reports TRBD1, a call that lacks DNA to check it against. Germline lookup yields CDR1 SGHVS and CDR2 FNYEAQ. This CDR3 comprises 12 residues. CDR3 residues: CASSGTGVEQYF.

The rearrangement links TRBV7-8 to TRBJ2-1; absent DNA, TCRdb's TRBD1 call cannot be checked. Germline V gene sequence: CDR1 SGHVS, CDR2 FQNEAQ. The CDR3 runs 19 residues. The CDR3 reads CASSFHSVPWASSYNEQFF. The entire variable domain, with the rest obtained from reference TRBV7-8 and TRBJ2-1, is as follows: GAGVSQSPRYKVAKRGQDVALRCDPISGHVSLFWYQQALGQGPEFLTYFQNEAQLDKSGLPSDRFFAERPEGSVSTLKIQRTQQEDSAVYLCASSFHSVPWASSYNEQFFGPGTRLTVL.

V and J are TRBV27 and TRBJ1-5. Germline CDR1 is MNHEY and CDR2 is SMNVEV (reference sequence). CDR3 length equals 15 residues. CDR3 protein: CASSQDGYSNQPQHF.

The rearrangement uses TRBV6-1 and TRBJ2-7; TCRdb's assignment of TRBD1 cannot be checked, as there is no DNA. Germline CDR1 is MNHNS and CDR2 is SASEGT. CDR3 length: 14 amino acids. CDR3 loop: CASRGQGEAYEQYF.

V is TRBV9 and J is TRBJ2-5; TCRdb calls TRBD2, which cannot be checked without DNA. CDR3 length: 17 amino acids. CDR1 and CDR2 from the germline V gene are SGDLS and YYNGEE. The CDR3 sequence: CASSAGLAGAVQETQYF.

This rearrangement joins TRBV7-3 to TRBJ2-1; no DNA is available, so the TRBD2 call from TCRdb remains unchecked. Germline V gives CDR1 SGHTA, CDR2 FQGTGA. This CDR3 spans 17 amino acids. The CDR3 sequence: CASSPSGTTLSYNEQFF.

The chain has TRBV5-1 and TRBJ2-7. Germline lookup yields CDR1 SGHRS and CDR2 YFSETQ. CDR3 size: 11 residues. The CDR3 region is CASSLVGEQYF.